Listed here are 28 T cell receptor beta chains from one sample, sequenced in a study of technical replicates of blood from several donors. The data were produced by immunoSEQ multiplex PCR, yet TCRdb's version contains in-frame clones alone and is incomplete. The sample consists of 99,000 or so clones, nearly 97% of them appearing once. Sequences were obtained from T cells isolated from PBMCs. The source is a human donor in good health.

The chain combines TRBV5-4 with TRBJ2-4, with a possible D match to TRBD2 (7 bases). Trimming stripped 2 bases from V and 3 bases from J, with 12 bases between. Germline V gene lookup returns CDR1 SGHNT and CDR2 YYREEE (reference sequence). The CDR3 runs 15 residues. CDR3 in DNA: TGTGCCAGCAGCTTTCAAGGGGGGGGCAAAAACATTCAGTACTTC. Protein: CASSFQGGGKNIQYF.

The chain uses TRBV19 and TRBJ2-1; 9 bases map to TRBD2. Unmatched junction bases numbered 18, after V lost 6 bases and J lost 9 bases. Germline CDR1 and CDR2: LNHDA and SQIVND (reference sequence). The CDR3 is made up of 17 amino acids. The CDR3 region is CASRAGTSFSGGREQFF. As DNA, the CDR3 is TGTGCCAGTAGAGCCGGGACTAGCTTTTCCGGTGGTCGTGAGCAGTTCTTC.

This chain connects TRBV11-1 to TRBJ2-1; tentatively, D is TRBD1 (5 bases). Germline V lookup: CDR1 SGHAT, CDR2 FQDESV (reference sequence). CDR3 size: 16 residues. The V and J ends lost 1 base and 0 bases respectively, with 10 bases between them. CDR3: CASSLGVGVSYNEQFF. The CDR3 DNA sequence: TGTGCCAGCAGCTTAGGAGTAGGGGTCTCCTACAATGAGCAGTTCTTC. Looking up the rest from reference TRBV11-1 and TRBJ2-1 gives the full variable domain: EAEVAQSPRYKITEKSQAVAFWCDPISGHATLYWYRQILGQGPELLVQFQDESVVDDSQLPKDRFSAERLKGVDSTLKIQPAELGDSAMYLCASSLGVGVSYNEQFFGPGTRLTVL.

CDR3 in amino acids: CASSYNTEQFF. The CDR3, as DNA: TGTGCCAGCAGTTACAACACTGAGCAGTTCTTC. The rearrangement uses TRBV6-5 and TRBJ2-1; D gene unclear. Germline V gene sequence: CDR1 MNHEY, CDR2 SVGAGI. Deletions cut 2 bases from V and 9 bases from J, with 5 bases between. This CDR3 has 11 residues.

The chain is built from TRBV4-1 and TRBJ2-7; 12 bases fit TRBD1. The trim removed 6 bases at V and 4 bases at J, leaving 7 bases unmatched. This CDR3 has 15 amino acids. Germline values: CDR1 MGHRA, CDR2 YSYEKL. The CDR3, as DNA: TGCGCCAGCAGAAAAACGGGACAGGGGGCATACGAGCAGTACTTC. Encoded protein: CASRKTGQGAYEQYF.

CDR3 DNA sequence: TGTGCCAGCAGTTTAAGACTAGCGGACACAGATACGCAGTATTTT. This translates into CASSLRLADTDTQYF. The rearrangement uses TRBV27 and TRBJ2-3; 9 bases are shared with TRBD2. Germline V CDR1 and CDR2: MNHEY, SMNVEV (reference sequence). V lost 2 bases to trimming and J lost 2 bases; unmatched junction nucleotides: 2. The CDR3 has 15 residues.

This chain links TRBV5-1 with TRBJ2-7, with D possibly being TRBD2 (7 bases). V shed 1 base and J shed 7 bases, with 15 bases lying between them. The V gene's germline CDR1 is SGHRS and CDR2 YFSETQ. The CDR3 sequence is 14 residues long. CDR3 region: CASSLWWGGGEQYF. The CDR3, as DNA: TGCGCCAGCAGCTTGTGGTGGGGGGGCGGGGAGCAGTACTTC.

This chain links TRBV5-1 with TRBJ1-2; D unclear. The V gene's germline CDR1 is SGHRS and CDR2 YFSETQ. The CDR3 is made up of 15 amino acids. Trimming took 4 bases from V and 8 from J, leaving 21 bases between them. DNA of the CDR3: TGCGCCAGCAGCCTTGTCGGCACGGGTGAAGGAGGCTACACCTTC. Protein product: CASSLVGTGEGGYTF.

The genes are TRBV18 and TRBJ2-7; D perhaps matches TRBD1 (5 bases). The CDR3 loop spans 15 amino acids. Deletions cut 3 bases from V and 2 bases from J, with 14 bases between. From germline, CDR1 is KGHSH and CDR2 LQKENI. In DNA form, the CDR3 reads TGTGCCAGCTCACCCCGAATCGACAGTACCTACGAGCAGTACTTC. Translated, it gives CASSPRIDSTYEQYF. Full variable domain (rest looked up from reference TRBV18 and TRBJ2-7): NAGVMQNPRHLVRRRGQEARLRCSPMKGHSHVYWYRQLPEEGLKFMVYLQKENIIDESGMPKERFSAEFPKEGPSILRIQQVVRGDSAAYFCASSPRIDSTYEQYFGPGTRLTVT.

The chain couples TRBV25-1 to TRBJ1-5; 9 bases fit TRBD1. The CDR3 covers 13 residues. Germline loops: CDR1 MGHDK, CDR2 SYGVNS. V dropped 3 bases and J dropped 7; count of bases not matched to a gene: 1. The CDR3 spells CASSDTGGQPQHF. As DNA, the CDR3 is TGTGCCAGCAGTGACACAGGGGGCCAGCCCCAGCATTTT.

The chain uses TRBV6-6 and TRBJ2-4; D uncertain. The CDR3 sequence is 14 residues long. The V end was cut by 1 base, the J end by 5 bases, with 9 bases between. CDR1 and CDR2 (germline): MNHNY, SVGAGI (reference sequence). CDR3: CASSYWQAQNIQYF. CDR3 coding DNA: TGTGCCAGCAGTTACTGGCAGGCCCAAAACATTCAGTACTTC.

The V call is TRBV7-2, the J call TRBJ1-6; D uncertain. Trimming stripped 6 bases from V and 14 bases from J, with 20 bases between. CDR3 length: 14 residues. The germline V gene has CDR1 SGHTA and CDR2 FQGNSA. The CDR3 protein is CASRPGGDISTLHF. The CDR3 nucleotides read TGTGCCAGCAGACCAGGAGGTGACATTTCGACCCTCCACTTT.

This sequence joins TRBV5-1 and TRBJ1-1, with TRBD1 identical over 11 bases. In germline, CDR1 is SGHRS, CDR2 YFSETQ. The CDR3 sequence is 16 residues long. The junction had 8 bases not matched to a gene; V was cut back by 7 bases and J by 0 bases. CDR3 in amino acids: CASRGGTGGMNTEAFF. In DNA form, the CDR3 reads TGCGCCAGCCGGGGGGGGACAGGGGGTATGAACACTGAAGCTTTCTTT.

The V and J genes are TRBV5-6 and TRBJ2-5; 8 bases are a match to TRBD2. Germline values: CDR1 SGHDT, CDR2 YYEEEE. The CDR3 has 16 residues. V lost 7 bases to trimming and J lost 4 bases; unmatched junction nucleotides: 15. CDR3 nucleotides: TGTGCCAGCTTTCGGATCGGGGGGGCTTCCCGAGAGACCCAGTACTTC. Protein product: CASFRIGGASRETQYF.

This chain connects TRBV19 to TRBJ1-2; TRBD1 might be the D (6 bases). V lost 7 bases, J lost 7 bases, and 22 bases lay in between. CDR1 and CDR2 from the germline V gene are LNHDA and SQIVND (reference sequence). The CDR3 runs to 15 residues. In DNA, the CDR3 is TGTGCCAGTAAGGACAGTGGGCCACAATCCTCTGGCTACACCTTC. It yields the protein CASKDSGPQSSGYTF.

The chain uses TRBV2 and TRBJ2-4; 7 nucleotides agree with TRBD1. This CDR3 region has 15 residues. Unmatched junction bases numbered 4, after V lost 2 bases and J lost 3 bases. The V gene's germline CDR1 is SNHLY and CDR2 FYNNEI. The CDR3 protein is CASSEKGAGKNIQYF. CDR3 nucleotides: TGTGCCAGCAGTGAAAAGGGGGCTGGCAAAAACATTCAGTACTTC.

The V and J genes are TRBV28 and TRBJ1-5; possibly TRBD1 for D (5 bases). In germline, CDR1 is MDHEN, CDR2 SYDVKM. The CDR3 consists of 16 residues. V was shortened by 5 bases and J by 3 bases, with 17 bases between the two germline ends. For the CDR3, the DNA is TGTGCCAGCAGTGGCCCCGGTGGCAGGGACAATCAGCCCCAGCATTTT. Translating it yields CASSGPGGRDNQPQHF.

The chain links TRBV7-8 to TRBJ2-1; TRBD2 matches 7 bases. Trimming cost V 5 bases and J 3 bases; bases outside gene matches: 16. Germline assignment: CDR1 SGHVS and CDR2 FQNEAQ. There are 18 residues in the CDR3. The DNA of the CDR3 is TGTGCCAGCAGCCTACACCTCCCTAGCGGACTAAGCTACAATGAGCAGTTCTTC. Translating gives CASSLHLPSGLSYNEQFF.

The genes are TRBV18 and TRBJ1-2; no definite D call. The CDR3 contains 15 residues. Germline values: CDR1 KGHSH, CDR2 LQKENI. With 4 bases removed from V and 6 bases from J, the gap between germline ends came to 18 bases. CDR3 nucleotides: TGTGCCAGCTCACTCACCGACTTCCGTGACCATGGCTACACCTTC. Protein product: CASSLTDFRDHGYTF.

This clone was found a few times. The V gene is TRBV12-5, the J gene TRBJ2-2; tentatively, D is TRBD2 (6 bases). Germline CDR1 LGHNT, CDR2 FRNRAP. V was cut by 0 bases and J by 1 base, with 15 bases left in between. The CDR3 is made up of 18 amino acids. The CDR3 is CASGLVLGGVGNTGELFF. DNA of the CDR3: TGTGCTAGTGGTTTGGTACTGGGGGGAGTGGGGAACACCGGGGAGCTGTTTTTT.

The chain couples TRBV4-1 to TRBJ2-7; 7 bases match TRBD1. Per the germline V gene, CDR1 is MGHRA and CDR2 is YSYEKL. This CDR3 spans 15 amino acids. The junction had 4 bases not matched to a gene; V was cut back by 0 bases and J by 2 bases. The CDR3 loop is CASSQEDREPYEQYF. The CDR3 nucleotides are TGCGCCAGCAGCCAAGAAGACAGGGAACCCTACGAGCAGTACTTC.

This clone was seen once. The CDR3 spells CASSRAGGRNEQFF. The CDR3 region has the DNA TGTGCCAGTAGTAGAGCCGGGGGGCGGAATGAGCAGTTCTTC. The V gene is TRBV19, the J gene TRBJ2-1, with D possibly being TRBD2 (7 bases). Germline CDR1 reads LNHDA; CDR2 reads SQIVND (reference sequence). V was trimmed by 4 bases and J by 7 bases, leaving 14 bases between them. CDR3 length: 14 amino acids.

V gene TRBV19 combines with J gene TRBJ2-3; D unclear. Per germline, CDR1 LNHDA and CDR2 SQIVND (reference sequence). The CDR3 covers 15 residues. The ends were cut back, 3 bases at V and 3 bases at J, with 13 bases in the middle. The CDR3 DNA sequence: TGTGCCAGTAGTATTTTGGGCTACGTAACAGATACGCAGTATTTT. Protein sequence: CASSILGYVTDTQYF.

This clone came up once. The genes are TRBV18 and TRBJ2-1; tentatively, D is TRBD1 (6 bases). This CDR3 has 14 amino acids. Deletions cut 0 bases from V and 8 bases from J, with 11 bases between. CDR1 and CDR2 from the germline V gene are KGHSH and LQKENI. This chain's CDR3 is CASSPPTGTHEQFF. CDR3 DNA: TGTGCCAGCTCACCACCGACCGGGACACATGAGCAGTTCTTC.

The genes are TRBV6-5 and TRBJ2-5; 10 nucleotides align to TRBD2. The CDR3 contains 14 residues. After removal of 5 bases from V and 5 bases from J, the junction contained 5 bases not matched to a gene. Germline values: CDR1 MNHEY, CDR2 SVGAGI. CDR3 coding DNA: TGTGCCAGCAGTGCTACTAGCGGGGACGAGACCCAGTACTTC. It translates to CASSATSGDETQYF.

The chain employs TRBV5-4 and TRBJ2-3; TRBD1 matches 10 bases. Trimming at V came to 4 bases and at J to 3 bases, leaving 11 bases not matched to a gene. This CDR3 spans 17 amino acids. Germline V gives CDR1 SGHNT, CDR2 YYREEE (reference sequence). The CDR3 protein is CASSPHPPGQGTDTQYF. Written as DNA, the CDR3 is TGTGCCAGCAGCCCTCATCCGCCGGGACAGGGGACAGATACGCAGTATTTT.

The CDR3 sequence is CASSSLTGNQPQHF. In DNA, the CDR3 is TGTGCCAGCAGTTCTCTGACAGGGAATCAGCCCCAGCATTTT. The V call is TRBV27, the J call TRBJ1-5; 7 bases fit TRBD1. Germline assignment: CDR1 MNHEY and CDR2 SMNVEV (reference sequence). V shed 4 bases and J 4 bases; nucleotides not matched to a gene: 4. The length of the CDR3 is 14 residues.

This rearrangement joins TRBV7-2 to TRBJ1-1; 9 bases are shared with TRBD1. Per germline, CDR1 SGHTA and CDR2 FQGNSA. CDR3 size: 18 residues. V dropped 3 bases and J dropped 1; count of bases not matched to a gene: 12. The CDR3 is CASSFHEGQGKPNTEAFF. CDR3 coding DNA: TGTGCCAGCAGCTTCCATGAGGGACAGGGTAAGCCGAACACTGAAGCTTTCTTT.